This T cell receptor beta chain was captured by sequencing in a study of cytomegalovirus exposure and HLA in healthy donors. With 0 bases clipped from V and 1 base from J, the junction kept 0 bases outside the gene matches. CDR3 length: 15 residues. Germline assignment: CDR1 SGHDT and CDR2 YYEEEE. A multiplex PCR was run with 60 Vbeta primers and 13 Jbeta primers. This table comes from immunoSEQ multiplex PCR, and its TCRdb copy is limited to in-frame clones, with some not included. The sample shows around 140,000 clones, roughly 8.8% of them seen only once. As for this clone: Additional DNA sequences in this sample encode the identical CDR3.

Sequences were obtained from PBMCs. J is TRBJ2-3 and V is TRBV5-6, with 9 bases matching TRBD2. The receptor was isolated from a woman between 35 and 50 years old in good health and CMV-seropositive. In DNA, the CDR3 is TGTGCCAGCAGCTTGGTAGCGGGGGGCACAGATACGCAGTATTTT. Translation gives CASSLVAGGTDTQYF.